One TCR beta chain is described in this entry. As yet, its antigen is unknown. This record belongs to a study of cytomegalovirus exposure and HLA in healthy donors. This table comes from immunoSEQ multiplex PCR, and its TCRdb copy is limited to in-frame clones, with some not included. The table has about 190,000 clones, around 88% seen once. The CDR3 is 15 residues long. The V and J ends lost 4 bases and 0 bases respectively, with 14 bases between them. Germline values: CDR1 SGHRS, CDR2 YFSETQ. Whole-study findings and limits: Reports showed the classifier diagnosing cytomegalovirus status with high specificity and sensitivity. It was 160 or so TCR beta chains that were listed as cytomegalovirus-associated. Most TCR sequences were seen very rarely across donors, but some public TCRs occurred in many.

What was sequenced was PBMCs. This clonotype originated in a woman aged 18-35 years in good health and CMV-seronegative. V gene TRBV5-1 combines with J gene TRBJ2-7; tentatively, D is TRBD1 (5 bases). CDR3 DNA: TGCGCCAGCAGCCCAGGGTTGCGAGGCTCCTACGAGCAGTACTTC. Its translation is CASSPGLRGSYEQYF.